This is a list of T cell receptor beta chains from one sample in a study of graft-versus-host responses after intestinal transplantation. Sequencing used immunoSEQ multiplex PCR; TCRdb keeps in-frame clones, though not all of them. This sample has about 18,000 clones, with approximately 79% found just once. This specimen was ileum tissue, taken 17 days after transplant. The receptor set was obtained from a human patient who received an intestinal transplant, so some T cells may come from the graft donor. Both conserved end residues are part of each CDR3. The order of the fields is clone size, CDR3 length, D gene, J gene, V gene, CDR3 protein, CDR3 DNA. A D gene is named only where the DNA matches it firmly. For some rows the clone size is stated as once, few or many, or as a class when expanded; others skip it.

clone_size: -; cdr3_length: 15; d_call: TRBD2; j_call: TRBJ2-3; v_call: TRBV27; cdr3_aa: CAARRTSGGKDTQYF; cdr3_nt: TGTGCCGCTCGGAGAACTAGCGGGGGGAAAGATACGCAGTATTTT
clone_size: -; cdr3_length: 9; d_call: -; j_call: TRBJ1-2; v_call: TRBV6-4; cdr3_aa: CASVGGYTF; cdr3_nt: TGTGCCAGCGTGGGAGGCTACACCTTC
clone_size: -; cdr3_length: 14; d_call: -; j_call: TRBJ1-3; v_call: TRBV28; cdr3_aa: CASSLGGSGNTIYF; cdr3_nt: TGTGCCAGCAGTTTGGGGGGTTCTGGAAACACCATATATTTT
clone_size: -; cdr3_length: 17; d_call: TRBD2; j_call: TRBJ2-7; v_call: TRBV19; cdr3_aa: CASSLGLGLAGNYEQYF; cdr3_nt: TGTGCCAGTAGTCTCGGATTAGGGCTAGCGGGAAACTACGAGCAGTACTTC
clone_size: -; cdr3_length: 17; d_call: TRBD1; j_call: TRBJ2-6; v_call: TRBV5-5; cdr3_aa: CASSIGTGSVLANVLTF; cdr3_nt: TGTGCCAGCAGCATAGGGACAGGGAGTGTGTTGGCCAACGTCCTGACTTTC
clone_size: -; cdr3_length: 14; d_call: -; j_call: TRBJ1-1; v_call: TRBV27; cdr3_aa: CASSFQGPRGEAFF; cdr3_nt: TGTGCCAGCAGTTTCCAGGGGCCTAGGGGTGAAGCTTTCTTT
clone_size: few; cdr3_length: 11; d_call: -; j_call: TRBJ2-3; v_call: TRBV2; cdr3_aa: CASGAGDTQYF; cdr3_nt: TGTGCCAGCGGGGCGGGAGATACGCAGTATTTT
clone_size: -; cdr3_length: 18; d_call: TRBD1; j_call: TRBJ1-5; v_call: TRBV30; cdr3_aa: CAWSSGTGGRYSNQPQHF; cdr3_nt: TGTGCCTGGAGTTCGGGGACAGGGGGCCGTTATAGCAATCAGCCCCAGCATTTT
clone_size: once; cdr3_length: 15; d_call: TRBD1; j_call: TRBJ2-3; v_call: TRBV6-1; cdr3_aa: CASSERGPWTDTQYF; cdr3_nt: TGTGCCAGCAGTGAAAGGGGGCCTTGGACAGATACGCAGTATTTT
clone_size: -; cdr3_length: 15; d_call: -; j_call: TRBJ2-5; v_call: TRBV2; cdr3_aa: CASSERTGVQETQYF; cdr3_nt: TGTGCCAGCAGTGAAAGGACGGGAGTCCAAGAGACCCAGTACTTC
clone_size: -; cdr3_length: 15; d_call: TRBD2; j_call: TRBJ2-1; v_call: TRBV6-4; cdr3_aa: CASSDSSGRGNEQFF; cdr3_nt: TGTGCCAGCAGTGACTCAAGCGGGAGGGGCAATGAGCAGTTCTTC
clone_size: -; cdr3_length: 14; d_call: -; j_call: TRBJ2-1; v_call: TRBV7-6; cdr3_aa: CASSSFAETYEQFF; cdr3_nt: TGTGCCAGCAGCTCCTTCGCGGAGACCTATGAGCAGTTCTTC
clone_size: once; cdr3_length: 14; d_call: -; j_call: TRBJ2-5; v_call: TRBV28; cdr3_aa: CASRVGAWGETQYF; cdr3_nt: TGTGCCAGCCGGGTCGGTGCTTGGGGAGAGACCCAGTACTTC
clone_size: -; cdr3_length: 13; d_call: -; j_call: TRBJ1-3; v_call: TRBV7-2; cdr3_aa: CASSFSPTNTIYF; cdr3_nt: TGTGCCAGCAGCTTCTCCCCGACGAACACCATATATTTT